This T cell receptor (beta chain) is from a study of molecular identifiers for immune sequencing clone quantification. Study-level results: Barcode sharing among identical TCR molecules could make large clones appear smaller. Reportedly, one cell's Jurkat TCR RNA was detected within 1,100,000 naive CD8 cells.

CDR3 size: 16 residues. About this clonotype itself: Its antigen is not known. A much larger clone sits a single nucleotide away, making a read error possible.

TCRdb called the PCR reads again in MiXCR, with one record for every CDR3 protein. Here the sample spans hundreds of thousands of distinct CDR3 sequences, around 25% being singletons. The material sequenced was naive CD8+ T cells from blood, with Jurkat cell RNA spiked in. Subset here: FACS-sorted CD8+CD4-CCR7+CD45RA+ naive T cells. This rearrangement joins TRBV12-3 or TRBV12-4 to TRBJ2-4, with unresolved D. This receptor was obtained from a human donor in good health. Some libraries in this study had Jurkat cell RNA spiked in. Written as DNA, the CDR3 is TGTGCCAGCAGTCCTTTTCTGACTTCGACCAAAAACATTCCGTACTTC. Amino acid sequence: CASSPFLTSTKNIPYF.